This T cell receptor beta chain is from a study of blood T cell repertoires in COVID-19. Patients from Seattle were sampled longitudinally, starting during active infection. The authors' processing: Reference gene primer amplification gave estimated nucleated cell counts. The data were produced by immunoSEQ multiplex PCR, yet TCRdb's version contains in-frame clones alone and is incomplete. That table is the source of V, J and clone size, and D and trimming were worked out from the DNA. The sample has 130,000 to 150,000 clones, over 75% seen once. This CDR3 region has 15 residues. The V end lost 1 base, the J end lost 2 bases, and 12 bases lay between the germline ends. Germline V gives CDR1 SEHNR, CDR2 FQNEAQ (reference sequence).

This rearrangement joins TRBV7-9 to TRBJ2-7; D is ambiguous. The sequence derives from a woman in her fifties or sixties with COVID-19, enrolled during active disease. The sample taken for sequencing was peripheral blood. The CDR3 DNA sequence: TGTGCCAGCAGCTTAGGAACAGCTTTAACCTACGAGCAGTACTTC. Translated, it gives CASSLGTALTYEQYF. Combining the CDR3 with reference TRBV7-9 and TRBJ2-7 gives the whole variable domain DTGVSQNPRHKITKRGQNVTFRCDPISEHNRLYWYRQTLGQGPEFLTYFQNEAQLEKSRLLSDRFSAERPKGSFSTLEIQRTEQGDSAMYLCASSLGTALTYEQYFGPGTRLTVT.